A single sample is the source of the 15 T cell receptor beta chains below, sequenced in a study of control samples from healthy donors and cancer patients. Clones were read by immunoSEQ multiplex PCR, and TCRdb kept only the in-frame ones, dropping some. The data contain about 190,000 clones, approximately 92% of them seen just once; the ten biggest clones take up roughly 1.5%. Specimen: blood. Every receptor here comes from a man between 18 and 29 years old in good health.

The rearrangement uses TRBV5-1 and TRBJ1-2; 8 nucleotides line up with TRBD1. Per the germline V gene, CDR1 is SGHRS and CDR2 is YFSETQ. V was pared by 3 bases and J by 7 bases, with 11 bases of the junction left unmatched. The CDR3 is made up of 15 amino acids. As DNA, the CDR3 is TGCGCCAGCAGCTACTCCGGGACAGGCACAAGTGGCTACACCTTC. Protein product: CASSYSGTGTSGYTF.

The chain combines TRBV27 with TRBJ1-1, with D perhaps TRBD1 (5 bases). The CDR3 is 14 amino acids. The germline V and J ends were trimmed by 5 bases and 1 base, with 11 bases remaining between them. From germline, CDR1 is MNHEY and CDR2 SMNVEV (reference sequence). The CDR3 loop reads CASSKQVGNTEAFF. The CDR3, as DNA: TGTGCCAGCAGTAAACAGGTCGGGAACACTGAAGCTTTCTTT.

The chain couples TRBV7-9 to TRBJ1-4; 8 bases are shared with TRBD1. Germline CDR1 reads SEHNR; CDR2 reads FQNEAQ (reference sequence). V was pared by 5 bases and J by 4 bases, with 12 bases of the junction left unmatched. CDR3 length: 17 amino acids. In DNA form, the CDR3 reads TGTGCCAGCAGCCTTGGGACAGGATCCCGGGGTAATGAAAAACTGTTTTTT. It encodes CASSLGTGSRGNEKLFF.

V and J are TRBV19 and TRBJ1-1; 8 nucleotides line up with TRBD1. J gave up 0 bases and V 6 bases, and 3 bases lay outside the gene matches. The CDR3 length is 14 residues. In germline, CDR1 is LNHDA, CDR2 SQIVND (reference sequence). In nucleotides, the CDR3 is TGTGCCAGTAGGACAGGGGACATGAACACTGAAGCTTTCTTT. It is translated as CASRTGDMNTEAFF.

This clone was picked up one time. J is TRBJ2-6 and V is TRBV7-8, with D uncertain. Deletions cut 5 bases from V and 0 bases from J, with 5 bases between. Germline values: CDR1 SGHVS, CDR2 FQNEAQ. The CDR3 sequence is 14 residues long. CDR3 amino acids: CASSLFSGANVLTF. The CDR3 DNA is TGTGCCAGCAGCCTCTTCTCTGGGGCCAACGTCCTGACTTTC.

The genes are TRBV5-1 and TRBJ2-7; 9 nucleotides align to TRBD1. There are 16 residues in the CDR3. Germline values: CDR1 SGHRS, CDR2 YFSETQ. Germline trimming cut 3 bases from V and 2 bases from J; bases unmatched to any gene: 9. The chain's CDR3 is CASSSTPGQGTYEQYF. DNA for the CDR3: TGCGCCAGCAGCTCTACACCGGGACAGGGAACCTACGAGCAGTACTTC.

V and J are TRBV7-9 and TRBJ1-3; 7 nucleotides match TRBD1. The germline CDR1 and CDR2 sequences are SEHNR and FQNEAQ (reference sequence). V shed 4 bases, J shed 0 bases, and the junction held 6 bases outside the gene matches. The length of the CDR3 is 16 residues. The CDR3 region has the DNA TGTGCCAGCAGCTCTTGGACAGGTGCCTCTGGAAACACCATATATTTT. It codes for CASSSWTGASGNTIYF.

V is TRBV5-1 and J is TRBJ1-3; D not certain. Germline V gene sequence: CDR1 SGHRS, CDR2 YFSETQ. Trimming removed 0 bases from V and 0 bases from J, with 7 bases in between. This CDR3 region has 15 residues. The DNA of the CDR3 is TGCGCCAGCAGCTTGGGGCAGAGCTCTGGAAACACCATATATTTT. Amino acid sequence: CASSLGQSSGNTIYF.

The rearrangement links TRBV18 to TRBJ2-5; D is unclear. V was clipped by 5 bases and J by 5 bases, with 6 bases between them. The CDR3 length is 11 residues. Per the germline V gene, CDR1 is KGHSH and CDR2 is LQKENI. CDR3 protein: CASSWRETQYF. CDR3 bases: TGTGCCAGCTCATGGCGCGAGACCCAGTACTTC.

The chain carries TRBV18 and TRBJ2-3; no clear D gene. The CDR3 consists of 13 residues. V was pared by 3 bases and J by 0 bases, with 4 bases between. CDR1 and CDR2 from the germline V gene are KGHSH and LQKENI. This chain's CDR3 is CASSPYSTDTQYF. The CDR3 DNA sequence: TGTGCCAGCTCACCCTACAGCACAGATACGCAGTATTTT. Supplemented by reference TRBV18 and TRBJ2-3, the full variable domain reads NAGVMQNPRHLVRRRGQEARLRCSPMKGHSHVYWYRQLPEEGLKFMVYLQKENIIDESGMPKERFSAEFPKEGPSILRIQQVVRGDSAAYFCASSPYSTDTQYFGPGTRLTVL.

V and J are TRBV19 and TRBJ1-5; D is undetermined. Trimming left V 1 base short and J 0 bases short, with 16 bases between. This CDR3 has 18 residues. CDR1 is LNHDA, CDR2 SQIVND, per germline (reference sequence). CDR3 in amino acids: CASSIAKKGSYSNQPQHF. The CDR3 DNA is TGTGCCAGTAGTATAGCCAAGAAGGGATCTTATAGCAATCAGCCCCAGCATTTT.

This clone has a single count. The chain carries TRBV5-1 and TRBJ1-2, with D perhaps TRBD1 (5 bases). The CDR3 extends over 14 amino acids. V lost 0 bases and J 4 bases, leaving 10 bases between the germline ends. Per germline, CDR1 SGHRS and CDR2 YFSETQ. CDR3 bases: TGCGCCAGCAGCTTGGAGCCCAGGGTCTATGGCTACACCTTC. Its translation is CASSLEPRVYGYTF.

This chain connects TRBV3-1 (or the pseudogene TRBV3-2) to TRBJ2-7, with D hard to call. V dropped 2 bases and J dropped 4 bases, with 6 bases sitting between them. CDR1 is LGHDT and CDR2 is YNNKEL in the germline V gene (reference sequence). The CDR3 length is 12 residues. The CDR3 DNA reads as TGTGCCAGCAGCCAACCTAATTACGAGCAGTACTTC. Translating it yields CASSQPNYEQYF.

The chain carries TRBV19 and TRBJ2-2; 10 bases line up with TRBD2. With 7 bases clipped from V and 1 base from J, the junction kept 6 bases outside the gene matches. Germline V gene sequence: CDR1 LNHDA, CDR2 SQIVND (reference sequence). The CDR3 is 16 residues long. The CDR3 DNA reads TGTGCCAGTACCACGGGACTAGCGAGGAACACCGGGGAGCTGTTTTTT. Residues: CASTTGLARNTGELFF.

CDR3 amino acids: CASSWTGGNYGYTF. Written as DNA, the CDR3 is TGTGCCAGCAGCTGGACAGGGGGGAACTATGGCTACACCTTC. This chain connects TRBV25-1 to TRBJ1-2, with 10 positions matching TRBD1. The germline CDR1 and CDR2 sequences are MGHDK and SYGVNS. The CDR3 consists of 14 residues. V lost 6 bases to trimming and J lost 2 bases; unmatched junction nucleotides: 3.